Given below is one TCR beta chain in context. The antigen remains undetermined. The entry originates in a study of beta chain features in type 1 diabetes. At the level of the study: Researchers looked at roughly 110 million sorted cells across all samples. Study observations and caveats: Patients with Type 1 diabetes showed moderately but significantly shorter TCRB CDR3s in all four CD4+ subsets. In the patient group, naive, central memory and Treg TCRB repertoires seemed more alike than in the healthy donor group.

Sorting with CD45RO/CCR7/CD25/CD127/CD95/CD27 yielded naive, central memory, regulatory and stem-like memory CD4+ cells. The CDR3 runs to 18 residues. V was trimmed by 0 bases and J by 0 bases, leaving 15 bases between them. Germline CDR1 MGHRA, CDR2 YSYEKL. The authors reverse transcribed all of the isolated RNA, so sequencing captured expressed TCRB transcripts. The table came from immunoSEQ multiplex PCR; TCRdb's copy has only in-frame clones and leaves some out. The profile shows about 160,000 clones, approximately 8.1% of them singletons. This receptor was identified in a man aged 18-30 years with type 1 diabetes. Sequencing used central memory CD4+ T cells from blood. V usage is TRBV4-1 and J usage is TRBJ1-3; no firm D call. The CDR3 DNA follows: TGCGCCAGCAGCCAAGAGGTTAGGGCGGGTGGCTCTGGAAACACCATATATTTT. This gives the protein CASSQEVRAGGSGNTIYF.